These 19 T cell receptor beta chains share one sample of origin, sequenced in a study. TCRdb re-analysed the RT-PCR reads in MiXCR, keeping a single row per CDR3 protein. The sample records 550,000 to 750,000 distinct CDR3 sequences, approximately 15% being singletons. Specimen: memory CD4+ T cells from blood. The receptors come from a female donor in good health, serving as a healthy control.

V and J are TRBV7-2 and TRBJ1-1; D ambiguous. Germline V CDR1 and CDR2: SGHTA, FQGNSA. V was pared by 2 bases and J by 0 bases, with 16 bases between. This CDR3 region has 17 residues. CDR3 protein: CASSLFSGIGMNTEAFF. CDR3 bases: TGTGCCAGCAGCTTATTTTCGGGGATCGGGATGAACACTGAAGCTTTCTTT.

This clonotype occurred a few times. The gene calls are TRBV27 and TRBJ2-1, with TRBD2 matching 11 bases. The CDR3 is 17 amino acids. With 8 bases clipped from V and 1 base from J, the junction kept 10 bases outside the gene matches. Germline V gene sequence: CDR1 MNHEY, CDR2 SMNVEV (reference sequence). The CDR3 nucleotides read TGTGCCAGCGGGTCCTGGACTAGCGGGTATTCCTACAATGAGCAGTTCTTC. Translating it yields CASGSWTSGYSYNEQFF.

This clonotype showed up just a few times. The V and J genes are TRBV7-2 and TRBJ2-5; D possibly corresponds to TRBD2 (6 bases). The CDR3 extends over 12 amino acids. Trimming removed 11 bases from V and 5 bases from J, with 15 bases in between. Germline CDR1 SGHTA, CDR2 FQGNSA. The CDR3 loop reads CAARRGGETQYF. In DNA, the CDR3 is TGTGCCGCCCGGAGGGGAGGCGAGACCCAGTACTTC.

V gene TRBV7-8 combines with J gene TRBJ2-7; D gene unclear. V lost 6 bases and J 4 bases, leaving 7 bases between the germline ends. Germline V gives CDR1 SGHVS, CDR2 FQNEAQ. The CDR3 sequence is 11 residues long. The CDR3 is CASRPGYEQYF. CDR3 DNA sequence: TGTGCCAGCAGGCCGGGTTACGAGCAGTACTTC.

This clonotype came up many times. The chain is built from TRBV20-1 and TRBJ2-7, with D perhaps TRBD2 (5 bases). The CDR3 runs to 14 residues. With 0 bases removed from V and 2 bases from J, the gap between germline ends came to 11 bases. Germline CDR1 is DFQATT and CDR2 is SNEGSKA (reference sequence). The CDR3 is CSARDRVGAYEQYF. Here the CDR3 DNA reads TGCAGTGCTAGAGATCGGGTGGGAGCCTACGAGCAGTACTTC.

This clonotype was detected many times. The chain has TRBV29-1 and TRBJ2-3; 8 bases match TRBD1. Germline assignment: CDR1 SQVTM and CDR2 ANQGSEA. The trim removed 4 bases at V and 3 bases at J, leaving 12 bases unmatched. The CDR3 covers 16 residues. The CDR3 DNA reads TGCAGCGTTGTTACCCTTGGACAGGGACAAACAGATACGCAGTATTTT. As protein: CSVVTLGQGQTDTQYF.

This clonotype was counted a few times. The chain has TRBV5-1 and TRBJ1-3; D unresolved. The CDR3 covers 15 residues. Germline V gene sequence: CDR1 SGHRS, CDR2 YFSETQ. V was trimmed by 8 bases and J by 7 bases, leaving 22 bases between them. The CDR3 spells CASQQNGFYTNTIYF. CDR3 in DNA: TGCGCCAGTCAGCAGAACGGGTTCTATACCAACACCATATATTTT.

The V and J genes are TRBV9 and TRBJ2-7; 11 bases match TRBD2. J was trimmed by 6 bases and V by 4 bases; bases with no gene match: 9. There are 15 residues in the CDR3. Germline CDR1 is SGDLS and CDR2 is YYNGEE. CDR3 protein: CASSKGLAAVGEQYF. CDR3 coding DNA: TGTGCCAGCAGCAAGGGACTAGCGGCAGTCGGCGAGCAGTACTTC.

The V gene is TRBV18, the J gene TRBJ1-6; tentative D call: TRBD1 (5 bases). There are 15 residues in the CDR3. Germline V lookup: CDR1 KGHSH, CDR2 LQKENI. V lost 3 bases to trimming and J lost 5 bases, with 11 bases between them. Here the CDR3 DNA reads TGTGCCAGCTCACCTATGACAGACGATAATTCACCCCTCCACTTT. This translates into CASSPMTDDNSPLHF.

This clonotype has ten or more counts. The chain is built from TRBV5-1 and TRBJ2-1, with 9 bases that match TRBD2. The germline V gene has CDR1 SGHRS and CDR2 YFSETQ. The V segment lost 1 base and the J segment 7 bases; nucleotides outside the gene matches: 9. CDR3 length: 16 amino acids. CDR3 sequence (DNA): TGCGCCAGCAGCTTGAGCCCTAGCGGGAATTGGAATGAGCAGTTCTTC. This sequence encodes CASSLSPSGNWNEQFF.

Only a few counts were recorded for this clonotype. The chain uses TRBV10-3 and TRBJ1-2; a possible D gene is TRBD1 (5 bases). Trimming removed 3 bases at V and 0 bases at J, with 14 bases between. The CDR3 extends over 16 amino acids. Germline V gene data show CDR1 as ENHRY and CDR2 as SYGVKD. The CDR3 loop is CAISDGGTVANYGYTF. The CDR3 DNA follows: TGTGCCATCAGTGATGGGGGGACCGTCGCTAACTATGGCTACACCTTC.

The gene calls are TRBV21-1 and TRBJ1-1. TRBV21-1 is a known pseudogene. This CDR3 has 16 amino acids. The CDR3 loop reads CASSPKAAGPVTEAFF. The DNA for the CDR3 is TGTGCCAGCAGCCCAAAGGCAGCCGGTCCGGTCACTGAAGCTTTCTTT.

This rearrangement joins TRBV9 to TRBJ2-3; TRBD1 agrees at 9 bases. CDR1 SGDLS and CDR2 YYNGEE come from the germline V gene. Trimming at V came to 3 bases and at J to 4 bases, leaving 6 bases not matched to a gene. The CDR3 is 15 amino acids. DNA of the CDR3: TGTGCCAGCAGCGGGATGGACAGGGGATCAGATACGCAGTATTTT. This sequence encodes CASSGMDRGSDTQYF.

A few counts support this clonotype. The chain joins TRBV12-3 or TRBV12-4 to TRBJ2-5, with D possibly TRBD2 on 7 matching bases. V was shortened by 6 bases and J by 4 bases, with 15 bases between the two germline ends. The CDR3 extends over 14 amino acids. CDR3 protein: CASSGWGGGETQYF. The CDR3 DNA reads as TGTGCCAGCAGCGGATGGGGGGGCGGAGAGACCCAGTACTTC.

The rearrangement uses TRBV7-2 and TRBJ1-6; D perhaps matches TRBD1 (6 bases). V lost 10 bases and J 9 bases, leaving 16 bases between the germline ends. Per the germline V gene, CDR1 is SGHTA and CDR2 is FQGNSA. This CDR3 comprises 13 residues. The CDR3 DNA sequence: TGTGCCACGGACAGTGGCTCTCCTTCACCCCTCCACTTT. It translates to CATDSGSPSPLHF.

V gene TRBV20-1 combines with J gene TRBJ2-1; D uncertain. The V gene lost 1 base and the J gene lost 1 base, with 8 bases spanning the gap. The CDR3 is 14 amino acids. Germline CDR1 and CDR2: DFQATT and SNEGSKA (reference sequence). This CDR3 reads CSARVSNSYNEQFF. CDR3 sequence (DNA): TGCAGTGCTAGAGTATCCAATTCCTACAATGAGCAGTTCTTC.

The table lists this clonotype with a few counts. The genes are TRBV11-2 and TRBJ1-2; D is perhaps TRBD1 (6 bases). This CDR3 contains 16 residues. Trimming took 1 base from V and 4 from J, leaving 16 bases between them. CDR1 is SGHAT, CDR2 FQNNGV, per germline. CDR3 nucleotide sequence: TGTGCCAGCAGCTTAGGGACTGGTGGGGGCCGCTATGGCTACACCTTC. Translating gives CASSLGTGGGRYGYTF.

A few counts support this clonotype. This chain links TRBV6-6 with TRBJ2-7; 10 nucleotides line up with TRBD1. CDR3 length: 14 residues. Germline V gene lookup returns CDR1 MNHNY and CDR2 SVGAGI (reference sequence). The trim removed 6 bases at V and 6 bases at J, leaving 8 bases unmatched. The CDR3 loop reads CASRFQDRGSEQYF. CDR3 nucleotides: TGTGCCAGCAGGTTCCAGGACAGGGGGTCCGAGCAGTACTTC.

This clonotype has a count of ten or more. The V and J genes are TRBV27 and TRBJ1-2, with D unresolved. Between the trimmed V and J ends, which lost 6 bases and 4 bases, there was a span of 18 bases. Germline V gene lookup returns CDR1 MNHEY and CDR2 SMNVEV (reference sequence). CDR3 length: 15 residues. CDR3 coding DNA: TGTGCCAGCAGACACTCCTTGGAGGGTGTCTATGGCTACACCTTC. It yields the protein CASRHSLEGVYGYTF.